This is a list of T cell receptor beta chains from one sample in a study of OX40 agonist ivuxolimab in advanced cancers. This table comes from immunoSEQ multiplex PCR, and its TCRdb copy is limited to in-frame clones, with some not included. The sample carries around 83,000 clones, 91% recorded once. This specimen was CD4+ or CD8+ T cells sorted from blood, taken in a trial of the OX40 agonist ivuxolimab. These receptors all stem from an adult with an advanced solid tumor such as melanoma, head and neck, liver or kidney cancer. The CDR3 runs from the conserved cysteine through the conserved F or W.

TRBV18,TRBJ1-4,CASSPPLPGRGEKLFF
TRBV2,TRBJ1-1,CASRDRTGADTEAFF
TRBV27,TRBJ1-1,CASSLSGGVNTEAFF
TRBV19,TRBJ2-1,CASSPGLYYNEQFF
TRBV5-6,TRBJ2-7,CASKRELHEQYF
TRBV19,TRBJ2-7,CASSIGANYEQYF
TRBV2,TRBJ2-5,CASRANRDQETQYF
TRBV4-2,TRBJ2-5,CASSQPLAGETQYF
TRBV27,TRBJ2-7,CASSSGGANNYEQYF
TRBV7-2,TRBJ2-1,CASSPRGQGSNEQFF
TRBV10-3,TRBJ2-1,CALRKATGTSGLDGNEQFF
TRBV18,TRBJ1-2,CASSPDGNYGYTF
TRBV2,TRBJ2-3,CASRGLAGTDTQYF
TRBV11-3,TRBJ1-1,CASSLSAGGTEAFF
TRBV18,TRBJ1-4,CASSATGGHEKLFF
TRBV30,TRBJ1-6,CAWSPGENSPLHF
TRBV30,TRBJ1-5,CAWTEGVRQPQHF
TRBV7-3,TRBJ2-3,CASSSEDIVDTQYF
TRBV10-3,TRBJ1-1,CAISGQANTEAFF
TRBV19,TRBJ1-1,CASNLRGEAFF
TRBV14,TRBJ1-3,CASSQGGTGAGNTIYF
TRBV28,TRBJ2-5,CASSPGLGPQETQYF
TRBV5-1,TRBJ2-3,CASSGLNTDTQYF
TRBV30,TRBJ2-1,CAWSVRGPGEQFF
TRBV6-1,TRBJ1-3,CASSEGPGNTIYF